The text below deals with one T cell receptor (beta chain). Its specificity is not known. The data derive from a study of T-cell memory formation after mild COVID-19. MiXCR, applied by TCRdb to the 5' RACE reads, yields one record per CDR3 protein. Found here are approximately 180,000 distinct CDR3 sequences, about a sixth of them singletons; the top ten hold 2% to 2.5%. General study results and limits: The pre-infection memory compartment contained some responding clones, suggesting cross-reactive memory joined.

Sequencing input: PBMCs or a T cell subset sorted from them (not recorded which). The TCR originated in an adult woman who had mild COVID-19 (a few samples of this study predate the infection). Cell type and time point are not known.

The chain's CDR3 is CASSQDPAGSNEKLFF. The CDR3 DNA is TGCGCCAGCAGCCAAGATCCGGCAGGGTCTAATGAAAAACTGTTTTTT. This chain connects TRBV4-1 to TRBJ1-4; possibly TRBD1 for D (5 bases). Germline V gene data show CDR1 as MGHRA and CDR2 as YSYEKL. This CDR3 has 16 amino acids. The V end lost 0 bases, the J end lost 3 bases, and 11 bases lay between the germline ends.